The clone carrying this TCR beta chain was seen at least ten times. No antigen is known for it. These data come from a study of T cells in Graves' hyperthyroidism and ophthalmopathy. Broader study findings: The model forecast ophthalmopathy, anticipating it by a median around 6.5 months before onset.

Patients showing uncontrolled infection, other autoimmune disease, pregnancy or lactation were ineligible. Researchers amplified the TCR beta CDR3 regions from RNA transcripts. HTBI primers drove first-round RT-PCR of the TCR CDR3. TCRdb re-called the multiplex PCR reads with MiXCR, one entry per CDR3 protein. The sample contains about 460,000 distinct CDR3 sequences, around a fifth of which appear only once. Input material: blood. This receptor was obtained from a woman in her 70s with Graves' ophthalmopathy.

DNA of the CDR3: TGTGCCAGCAGTTTTGGTATAGCGTCCTCCTACAATGAGCAGTTCTTC. Translating it yields CASSFGIASSYNEQFF. This chain joins TRBV12-3 or TRBV12-4 and TRBJ2-1, with TRBD2 as a possible D gene (5 bases). The V end was cut by 3 bases, the J end by 0 bases, with 12 bases between. This CDR3 comprises 16 residues.